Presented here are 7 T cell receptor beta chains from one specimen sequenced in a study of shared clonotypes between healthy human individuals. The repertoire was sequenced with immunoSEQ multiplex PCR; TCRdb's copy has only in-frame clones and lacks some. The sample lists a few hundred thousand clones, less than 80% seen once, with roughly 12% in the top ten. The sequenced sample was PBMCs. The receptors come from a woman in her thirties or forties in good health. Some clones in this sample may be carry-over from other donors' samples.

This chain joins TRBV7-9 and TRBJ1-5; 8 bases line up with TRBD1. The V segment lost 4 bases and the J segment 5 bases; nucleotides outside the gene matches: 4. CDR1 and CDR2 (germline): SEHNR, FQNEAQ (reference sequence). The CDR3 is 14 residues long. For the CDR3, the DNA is TGTGCCAGCAGCTGGGGACAGGCGGATCAGCCCCAGCATTTT. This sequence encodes CASSWGQADQPQHF.

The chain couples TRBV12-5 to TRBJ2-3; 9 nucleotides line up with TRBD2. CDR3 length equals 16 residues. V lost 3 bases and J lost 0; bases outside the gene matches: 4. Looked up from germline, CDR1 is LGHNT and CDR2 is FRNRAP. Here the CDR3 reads CASGFGLAGSTDTQYF. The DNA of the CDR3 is TGTGCTAGTGGTTTTGGCCTAGCGGGAAGCACAGATACGCAGTATTTT.

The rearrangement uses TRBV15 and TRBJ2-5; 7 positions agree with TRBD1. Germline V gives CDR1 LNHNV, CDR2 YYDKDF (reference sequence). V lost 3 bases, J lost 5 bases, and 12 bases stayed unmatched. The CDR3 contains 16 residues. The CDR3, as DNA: TGTGCCACCAGCAGGGACACTTTAGGGGGCGGGGAGACCCAGTACTTC. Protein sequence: CATSRDTLGGGETQYF. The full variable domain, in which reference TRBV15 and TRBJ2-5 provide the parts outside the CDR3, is DAMVIQNPRYQVTQFGKPVTLSCSQTLNHNVMYWYQQKSSQAPKLLFHYYDKDFNNEADTPDNFQSRRPNTSFCFLDIRSPGLGDTAMYLCATSRDTLGGGETQYFGPGTRLLVL.

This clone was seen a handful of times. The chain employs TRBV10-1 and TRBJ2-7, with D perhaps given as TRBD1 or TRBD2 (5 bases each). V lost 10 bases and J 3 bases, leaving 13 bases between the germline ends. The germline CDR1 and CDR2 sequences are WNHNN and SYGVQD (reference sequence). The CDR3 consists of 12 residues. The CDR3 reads CATSRDGYEQYF. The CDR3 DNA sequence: TGCGCCACTAGCCGGGACGGCTACGAGCAGTACTTC.

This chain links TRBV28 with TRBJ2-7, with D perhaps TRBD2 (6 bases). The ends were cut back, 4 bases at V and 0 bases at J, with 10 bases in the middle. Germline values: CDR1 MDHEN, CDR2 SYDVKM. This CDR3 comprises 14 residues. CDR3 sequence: CASSSLTSSYEQYF. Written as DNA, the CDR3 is TGTGCCAGCAGTTCTCTGACTAGCTCCTACGAGCAGTACTTC.

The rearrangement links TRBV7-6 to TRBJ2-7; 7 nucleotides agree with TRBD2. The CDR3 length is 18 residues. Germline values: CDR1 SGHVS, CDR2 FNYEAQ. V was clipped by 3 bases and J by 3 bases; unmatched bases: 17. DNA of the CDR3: TGTGCCAGCAGCTTCCGTCAGTCGGGAGGTTTAGGGAGCTACGAGCAGTACTTC. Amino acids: CASSFRQSGGLGSYEQYF.

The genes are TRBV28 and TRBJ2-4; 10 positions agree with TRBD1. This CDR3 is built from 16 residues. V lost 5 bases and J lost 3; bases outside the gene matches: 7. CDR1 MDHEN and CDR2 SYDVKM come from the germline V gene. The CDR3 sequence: CASSQGQGLVKNIQYF. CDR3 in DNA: TGTGCCAGCAGTCAGGGACAGGGGTTGGTCAAAAACATTCAGTACTTC.